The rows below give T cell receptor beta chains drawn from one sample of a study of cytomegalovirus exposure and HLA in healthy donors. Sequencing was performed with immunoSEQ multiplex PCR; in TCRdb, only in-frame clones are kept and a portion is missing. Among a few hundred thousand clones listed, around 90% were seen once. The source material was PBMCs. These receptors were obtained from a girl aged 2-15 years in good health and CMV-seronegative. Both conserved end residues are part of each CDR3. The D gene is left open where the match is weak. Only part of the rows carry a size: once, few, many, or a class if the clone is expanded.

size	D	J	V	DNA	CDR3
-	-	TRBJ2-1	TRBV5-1	TGCGCCAGCAGCTTGGGCGGCAGCTCCTACAATGAGCAGTTCTTC	CASSLGGSSYNEQFF
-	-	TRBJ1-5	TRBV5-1	TGCGCCAGCAGCTTGGATTGGGGGCCCAATCAGCCCCAGCATTTT	CASSLDWGPNQPQHF
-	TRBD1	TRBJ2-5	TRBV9	TGTGCCAGCAGCGCTCAGACAGGGCTCCGAGAAGAGACCCAGTACTTC	CASSAQTGLREETQYF
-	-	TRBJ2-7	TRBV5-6	TGTGCCAGCAGCTTACTACGATACGAGCAGTACTTC	CASSLLRYEQYF
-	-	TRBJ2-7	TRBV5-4	TGTGCCAGCAGCTTGGACAGGGGGGGCGAGCAGTACTTC	CASSLDRGGEQYF
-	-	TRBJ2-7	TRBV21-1	TGTGCCAGCAGCAAAGGTTGGGACAGGGACTCCTACGAGCAGTACTTC	CASSKGWDRDSYEQYF
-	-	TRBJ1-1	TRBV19	TGTGCCAGTAGTACCGGGAGGGCGAACACTGAAGCTTTCTTT	CASSTGRANTEAFF
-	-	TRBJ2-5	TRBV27	TGTGCCAGCAGTACCATGACAAACGAACCCCAAGAGACCCAGTACTTC	CASSTMTNEPQETQYF
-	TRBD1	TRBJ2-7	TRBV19	TGTGCCAGTAGTATCGGACAGGGGTCCTACGAGCAGTACTTC	CASSIGQGSYEQYF
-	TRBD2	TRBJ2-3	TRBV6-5	TGTGCCAGCAAACGACCGGGACTAGCGTTAGATACGCAGTATTTT	CASKRPGLALDTQYF
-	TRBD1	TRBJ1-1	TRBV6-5	TGTGCCAGCAGTTACGAGGGGGCGGGGAACACTGAAGCTTTCTTT	CASSYEGAGNTEAFF
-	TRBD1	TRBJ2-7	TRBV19	TGTGCCAGTAGAAGGACAGGGGGTCCCTACGAGCAGTACTTC	CASRRTGGPYEQYF
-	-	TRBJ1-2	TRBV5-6	TGTGCCAGCAGTACCAGAGGAGGCTACACCTTC	CASSTRGGYTF
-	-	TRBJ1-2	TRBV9	TGTGCCAGCAGCCTGGGACAAGCCGACTACACCTTC	CASSLGQADYTF
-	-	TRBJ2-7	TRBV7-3	TGTGCCAGCAGCCCAACACAGGGTTACGAGCAGTACTTC	CASSPTQGYEQYF
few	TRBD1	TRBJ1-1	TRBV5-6	TGTGCCAGCAGCCCGGGACAGCTCCTATTGAACACTGAAGCTTTCTTT	CASSPGQLLLNTEAFF
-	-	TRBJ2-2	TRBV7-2	TGTGCCAGCAGCTTAGGGACCCGAGGAGGCACCGGGGAGCTGTTTTTT	CASSLGTRGGTGELFF
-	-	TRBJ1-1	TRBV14	TGTGCCAGCAGCCGTAGTCAACAGGGTTTAAGAGCTTTCTTT	CASSRSQQGLRAFF
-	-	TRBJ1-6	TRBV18	TGTGCCAGCTCACCTCTCCCTCTGACAAATTCACCCCTCCACTTT	CASSPLPLTNSPLHF
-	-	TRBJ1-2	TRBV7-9	TGTGCCAGCAGCTTAGGAGCCGCGTGGGAGGGCTACACCTTC	CASSLGAAWEGYTF
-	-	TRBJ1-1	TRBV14	TGTGCCAGCAGCCCCCGGTTTTTGGAGCACACTGAAGCTTTCTTT	CASSPRFLEHTEAFF
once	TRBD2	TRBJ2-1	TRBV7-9	TGTGCCAGCAGCTTACAACTAGCGGGAGTGAATGAGCAGTTCTTC	CASSLQLAGVNEQFF
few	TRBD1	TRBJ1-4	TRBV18	TGTGCCAGCTCAGCAGGGACAGGGGAAAAACTGTTTTTT	CASSAGTGEKLFF
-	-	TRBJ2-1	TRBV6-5	TGTGCCAGCAGTAGCCGCAATGAGCAGTTCTTC	CASSSRNEQFF
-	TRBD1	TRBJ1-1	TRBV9	TGTGCCAGCAGCACCCCGGGACAGGAGAAGGCCGAAGCTTTCTTT	CASSTPGQEKAEAFF